This T cell receptor (beta chain) was sequenced during a study of Graves' ophthalmopathy and Graves' hyperthyroidism. General study points: At just under 71% sensitivity and 72% to 75% specificity, the model predicted progression of the ophthalmopathy.

TCR beta CDR3 amplification used RNA transcripts. HTBI primers were employed in first-round RT-PCR, then a second-round multiplex PCR followed. TCRdb re-analysed the multiplex PCR reads in MiXCR, keeping a single row per CDR3 protein. The sample records fewer than 350,000 distinct CDR3 sequences, under 20% being singletons. This clonotype has at least ten counts. The antigen remains unidentified. Germline V gene lookup returns CDR1 LGHNT and CDR2 FRNRAP. The CDR3 contains 14 residues. The V gene lost 4 bases and the J gene lost 5 bases, with 13 bases spanning the gap. Disease in donors with ophthalmopathy had moderate-to-severe activity, CAS ≥3, NOSPECS ≥4 and under 3 months' duration. PBMCs were isolated by Ficoll-Paque density gradient centrifugation, using around 10 ml of fresh peripheral blood as the starting material.

The chain uses TRBV12-5 and TRBJ2-3, with no clear D. The source material was peripheral blood. This receptor was identified in an adult man with Graves' ophthalmopathy. The CDR3 DNA reads TGTGCTAGTGGTTCCTCCGACCGTGAAGATACGCAGTATTTT. The encoded protein is CASGSSDREDTQYF.